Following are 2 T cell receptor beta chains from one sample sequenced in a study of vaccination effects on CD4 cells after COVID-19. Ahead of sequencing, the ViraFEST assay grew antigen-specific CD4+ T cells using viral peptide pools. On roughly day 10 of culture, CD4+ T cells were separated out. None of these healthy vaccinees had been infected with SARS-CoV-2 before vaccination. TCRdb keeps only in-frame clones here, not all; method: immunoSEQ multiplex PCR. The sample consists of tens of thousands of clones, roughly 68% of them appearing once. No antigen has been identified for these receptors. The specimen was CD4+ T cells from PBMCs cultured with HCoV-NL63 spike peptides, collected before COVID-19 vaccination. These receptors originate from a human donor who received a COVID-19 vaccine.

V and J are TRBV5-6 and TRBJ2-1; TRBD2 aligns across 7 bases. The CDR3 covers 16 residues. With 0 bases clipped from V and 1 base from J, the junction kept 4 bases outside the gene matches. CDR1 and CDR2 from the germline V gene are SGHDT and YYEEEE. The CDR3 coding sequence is TGTGCCAGCAGCTTGGTGCCTAGCGGTTCCTACAATGAGCAGTTCTTC. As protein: CASSLVPSGSYNEQFF.

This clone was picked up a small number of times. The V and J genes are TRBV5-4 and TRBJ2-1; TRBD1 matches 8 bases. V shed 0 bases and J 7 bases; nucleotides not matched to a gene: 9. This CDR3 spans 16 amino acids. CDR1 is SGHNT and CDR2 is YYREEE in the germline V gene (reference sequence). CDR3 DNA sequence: TGTGCCAGCAGCTTGGAGGTGACAGGGGTTGGGAATGAGCAGTTCTTC. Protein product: CASSLEVTGVGNEQFF.